A selection of T cell receptor beta chains follows, all from one sample in a study of human T cells and chemical hapten exposure. From the RACE reads, TCRdb called clonotypes with MiXCR, one entry per CDR3 protein. This table has about 400,000 distinct CDR3 sequences, over 6% appearing once. Sequenced material: whole blood, taken in connection with sensitization to the hapten diphenylcyclopropenone (DPC). These receptors were collected from a woman between 18 and 30 years old with alopecia areata. Some clones in this sample may be carry-over from other donors' samples. CDR3s include the opening cysteine and the closing phenylalanine or tryptophan. The D gene is left open where the match is weak. Expanded clones get a size class; other rows say once, few or many, or leave the size out.

>13|TRBV6-5|many|.|TRBJ1-2
TGTGCCAGCAGCACAGGGCAGAACTATGGCTACACCTTC
CASSTGQNYGYTF
>14|TRBV20-1|many|.|TRBJ1-4
TGCAGTGCTAGACAGGGGTCTGCTAATGAAAAACTGTTTTTT
CSARQGSANEKLFF
>15|TRBV20-1|many|TRBD2|TRBJ2-3
TGCAGTGCCAATGGACTAGAAGATAACACAGATACGCAGTATTTT
CSANGLEDNTDTQYF
>16|TRBV5-4|many|TRBD1|TRBJ1-6
TGTGCCAGCAGCCGGACAGGGAGGTCCTATAATTCACCCCTCCACTTT
CASSRTGRSYNSPLHF
>16|TRBV4-3|many|.|TRBJ1-2
TGCGCCAGCAGCCAAGAGGAGGGGGGCACTAACTATGGCTACACCTTC
CASSQEEGGTNYGYTF
>15|TRBV6-6|.|TRBD1|TRBJ1-5
TGTGCCAGCAGAGACGGACAGGGCGCGAGGCAGCCCCAGCATTTT
CASRDGQGARQPQHF
>17|TRBV4-1|.|.|TRBJ2-1
TGCGCCAGCAGCCAAGATATTTTTCAGAGGACGAGGGATGAGCAGTTCTTC
CASSQDIFQRTRDEQFF
>14|TRBV6-6|many|.|TRBJ1-2
TGTGCCAGCAGTAACTTCGGCAGCCCCTATGGCTACACCTTC
CASSNFGSPYGYTF
>15|TRBV11-1|few|.|TRBJ1-4
TGTGCCAGCAGACGGGACCCTACGCGTAATGAAAAACTGTTTTTT
CASRRDPTRNEKLFF
>14|TRBV2|.|TRBD1|TRBJ1-1
TGTGCCAGCAGGAACAGGGGCATGAACACTGAAGCTTTCTTT
CASRNRGMNTEAFF
>14|TRBV12-3/TRBV12-4|few|.|TRBJ2-7
TGTGCCAGCAGCCTCGGTTTACAGGTCTACGAGCAGTACTTC
CASSLGLQVYEQYF
>13|TRBV10-3|many|TRBD1|TRBJ1-2
TGTGCCATCAGTGAGGGGACAGGCTATGGCTACACCTTC
CAISEGTGYGYTF
>18|TRBV4-2|few|.|TRBJ2-6
TGTGCCAGCAGCCAAGATCGGACGGGCAACTCTGGGGCCAACGTCCTGACTTTC
CASSQDRTGNSGANVLTF
>13|TRBV6-2/TRBV6-3|many|.|TRBJ1-5
TGTGCCAGCAGAGAAACACGGGGTCAGCCCCAGCATTTT
CASRETRGQPQHF
>15|TRBV6-5|many|.|TRBJ1-1
TGTGCCAGCAGTTACTCCCCAAACAGGTTCTTTGAAGCTTTCTTT
CASSYSPNRFFEAFF
>13|TRBV20-1|many|.|TRBJ1-1
TGCAGTGCTAGGGTCAGGGCCCCCACTGAAGCTTTCTTT
CSARVRAPTEAFF
>16|TRBV27|few|.|TRBJ1-5
TGTGCCAGCTCTTATGTCGATGAGGGTAGGGTCCAGCCCCAGCATTTT
CASSYVDEGRVQPQHF
>13|TRBV2|.|.|TRBJ2-3
TGTGCCAGCAGTCCCACCTCCACAGATACGCAGTATTTT
CASSPTSTDTQYF
>15|TRBV6-1|.|TRBD2|TRBJ2-1
TGTGCCAGCGAAACGACTAGCGGGACATTGGATGAGCAGTTCTTC
CASETTSGTLDEQFF
>13|TRBV7-3|many|.|TRBJ1-1
TGTGCCAGCAGCTCCAGGGCAAGCACTGAAGCTTTCTTT
CASSSRASTEAFF
>15|TRBV6-5|.|TRBD1|TRBJ1-5
TGTGCCAGCAGTTACACGAGAGGGGGCCCTCAGCCCCAGCATTTT
CASSYTRGGPQPQHF
>13|TRBV5-6|few|.|TRBJ2-5
TGTGCCAGCAGCAATGACAGGAAAGAGACCCAGTACTTC
CASSNDRKETQYF
>13|TRBV27|few|.|TRBJ2-1
TGTGCCACCAACCAGTGCGGGACGAATGAGCAGTTCTTC
CATNQCGTNEQFF
>12|TRBV28|.|TRBD1|TRBJ2-7
TGTGCCAGCAGCCCCGACAGGGCCGAGCAGTACTTC
CASSPDRAEQYF
>15|TRBV29-1|.|.|TRBJ2-3
TGCATCGTCTCCCGGGGTGGTTCCAGCACAGATACGCAGTATTTT
CIVSRGGSSTDTQYF
>13|TRBV14|few|.|TRBJ1-1
TGTGCCAGCAGCCAAATTGGTTCCACTGAAGCTTTCTTT
CASSQIGSTEAFF
>13|TRBV18|many|.|TRBJ1-2
TGTGCCAGCTCACCAGACAGAACCTATGGCTACACCTTC
CASSPDRTYGYTF
>14|TRBV7-9|.|TRBD1|TRBJ2-3
TGTGCCAGCCCACAGGGGGCATCCACAGATACGCAGTATTTT
CASPQGASTDTQYF
>14|TRBV29-1|many|.|TRBJ1-2
TGCAGCGTTGATATGTTAGGGAGCGGCTATGGCTACACCTTC
CSVDMLGSGYGYTF
>12|TRBV10-3|many|.|TRBJ2-7
TGTGCCATCGGGCAATCCGTCCACGAGCAGTACTTC
CAIGQSVHEQYF
>12|TRBV15|.|.|TRBJ2-7
TGTGCCACCAGCCGAACCGTGGGGAAGCAGTACTTC
CATSRTVGKQYF
>14|TRBV12-3/TRBV12-4|few|TRBD1|TRBJ1-4
TGTGCCAGCAGTCCCCGACAGGGAAGTGAAAAACTGTTTTTT
CASSPRQGSEKLFF
>15|TRBV4-1|many|.|TRBJ1-5
TGCGCCAGCAGCCAAGATCAAGGCAGGGCGCAGCCCCAGCATTTT
CASSQDQGRAQPQHF
>15|TRBV7-3|few|TRBD2|TRBJ2-3
TGTGCCAGCAGCAGAGGACTAGCGGTCACAGATACGCAGTATTTT
CASSRGLAVTDTQYF
>15|TRBV5-1|.|TRBD1|TRBJ2-2
TGCGCCAGCAGCTTCGTGACAGGGGTTACCGGGGAGCTGTTTTTT
CASSFVTGVTGELFF
>16|TRBV19|.|TRBD1|TRBJ1-1
TGTGCCAGCAGTCCGGGACAGGGGATTGTAGGCACTGAAGCTTTCTTT
CASSPGQGIVGTEAFF
>12|TRBV7-9|many|.|TRBJ1-3
TGTGCCAGCAGCCACCCCGGAAACACCATATATTTT
CASSHPGNTIYF
>15|TRBV5-1|few|.|TRBJ2-1
TGCGCCAGCAGCTTGGTTGGTAACGGGTACAATGAGCAGTTCTTC
CASSLVGNGYNEQFF
>17|TRBV6-2/TRBV6-3|.|TRBD2|TRBJ2-1
TGTGCCAGCAGTTACTCAACTAGCGGGGGCCCTTGGAATGAGCAGTTCTTC
CASSYSTSGGPWNEQFF